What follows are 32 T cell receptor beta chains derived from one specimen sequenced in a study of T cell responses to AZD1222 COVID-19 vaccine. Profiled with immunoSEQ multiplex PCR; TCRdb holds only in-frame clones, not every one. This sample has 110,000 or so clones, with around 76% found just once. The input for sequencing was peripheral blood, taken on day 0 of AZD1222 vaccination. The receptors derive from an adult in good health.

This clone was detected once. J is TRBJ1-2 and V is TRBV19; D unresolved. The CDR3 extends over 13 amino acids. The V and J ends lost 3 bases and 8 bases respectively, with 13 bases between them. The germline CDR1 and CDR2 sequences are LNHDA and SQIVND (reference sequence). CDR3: CASSIPAGEGYTF. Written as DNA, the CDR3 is TGTGCCAGTAGTATCCCAGCAGGAGAGGGCTACACCTTC.

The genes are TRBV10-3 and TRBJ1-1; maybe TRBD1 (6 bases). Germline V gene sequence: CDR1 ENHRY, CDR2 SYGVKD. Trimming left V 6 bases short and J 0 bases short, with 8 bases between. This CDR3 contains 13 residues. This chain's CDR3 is CAIRRDMNTEAFF. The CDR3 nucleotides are TGTGCCATCAGACGGGACATGAACACTGAAGCTTTCTTT.

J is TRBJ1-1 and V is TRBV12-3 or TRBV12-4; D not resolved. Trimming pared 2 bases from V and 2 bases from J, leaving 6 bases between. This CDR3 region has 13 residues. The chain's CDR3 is CASSLSVNTEAFF. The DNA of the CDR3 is TGTGCCAGCAGTTTATCGGTAAACACTGAAGCTTTCTTT.

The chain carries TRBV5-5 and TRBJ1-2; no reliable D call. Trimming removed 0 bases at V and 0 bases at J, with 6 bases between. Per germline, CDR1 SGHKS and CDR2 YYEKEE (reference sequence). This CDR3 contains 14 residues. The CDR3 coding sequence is TGTGCCAGCAGCTTGGTGGCAGCTAACTATGGCTACACCTTC. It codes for CASSLVAANYGYTF.

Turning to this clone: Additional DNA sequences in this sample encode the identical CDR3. The CDR3 loop is CASSFRRNTEAFF. In DNA form, the CDR3 reads TGTGCCAGCAGTTTTCGTAGGAACACTGAAGCTTTCTTT. This chain joins TRBV27 and TRBJ1-1; D is ambiguous. Germline V lookup: CDR1 MNHEY, CDR2 SMNVEV (reference sequence). V lost 3 bases, J lost 1 base, and 6 bases lay in between. CDR3 size: 13 residues.

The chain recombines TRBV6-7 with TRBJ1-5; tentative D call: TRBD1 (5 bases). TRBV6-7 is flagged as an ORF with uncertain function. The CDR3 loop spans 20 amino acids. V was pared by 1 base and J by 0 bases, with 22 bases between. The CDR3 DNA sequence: TGTGCCAGCAGTTACTTCAGGGAACAGAAGTTGAGTTATAGCAATCAGCCCCAGCATTTT. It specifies CASSYFREQKLSYSNQPQHF.

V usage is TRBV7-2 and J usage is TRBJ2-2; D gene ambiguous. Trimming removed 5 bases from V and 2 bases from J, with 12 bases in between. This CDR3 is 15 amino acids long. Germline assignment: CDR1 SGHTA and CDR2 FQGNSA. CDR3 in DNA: TGTGCCAGCAGCCAAGGACGGAAAAACACCGGGGAGCTGTTTTTT. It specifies CASSQGRKNTGELFF.

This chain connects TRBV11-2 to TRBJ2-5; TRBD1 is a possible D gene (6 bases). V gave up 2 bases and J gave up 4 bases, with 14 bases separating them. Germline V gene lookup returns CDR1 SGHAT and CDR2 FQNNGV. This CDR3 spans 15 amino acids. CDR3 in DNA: TGTGCCAGCAGCTTATTACCAGGGGCAGGAGAGACCCAGTACTTC. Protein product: CASSLLPGAGETQYF.

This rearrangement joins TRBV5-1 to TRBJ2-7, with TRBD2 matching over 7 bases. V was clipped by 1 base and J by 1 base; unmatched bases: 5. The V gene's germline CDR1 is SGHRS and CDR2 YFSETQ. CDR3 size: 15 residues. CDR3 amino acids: CASSLLPAGSYEQYF. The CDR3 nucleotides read TGCGCCAGCAGCTTGTTACCAGCGGGGTCCTACGAGCAGTACTTC.

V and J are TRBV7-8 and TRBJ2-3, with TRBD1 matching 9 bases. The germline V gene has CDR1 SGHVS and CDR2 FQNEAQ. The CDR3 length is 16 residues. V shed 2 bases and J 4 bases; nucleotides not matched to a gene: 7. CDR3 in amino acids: CASSLSGTGSPDTQYF. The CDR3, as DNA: TGTGCCAGCAGCTTATCCGGGACAGGGAGTCCAGATACGCAGTATTTT. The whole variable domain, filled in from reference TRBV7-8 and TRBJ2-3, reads GAGVSQSPRYKVAKRGQDVALRCDPISGHVSLFWYQQALGQGPEFLTYFQNEAQLDKSGLPSDRFFAERPEGSVSTLKIQRTQQEDSAVYLCASSLSGTGSPDTQYFGPGTRLTVL.

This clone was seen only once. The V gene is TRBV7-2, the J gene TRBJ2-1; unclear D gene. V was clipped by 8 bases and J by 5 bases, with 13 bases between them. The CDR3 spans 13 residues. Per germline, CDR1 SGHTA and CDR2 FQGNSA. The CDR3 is CASRDLTNNEQFF. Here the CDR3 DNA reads TGTGCCAGCCGCGACCTAACCAACAATGAGCAGTTCTTC.

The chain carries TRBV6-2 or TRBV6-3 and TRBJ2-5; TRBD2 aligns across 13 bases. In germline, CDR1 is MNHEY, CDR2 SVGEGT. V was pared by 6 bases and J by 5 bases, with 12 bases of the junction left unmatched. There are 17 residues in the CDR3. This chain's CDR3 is CASSPRLAGGNLETQYF. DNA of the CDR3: TGTGCCAGCAGCCCCCGACTAGCGGGGGGCAATCTCGAGACCCAGTACTTC.

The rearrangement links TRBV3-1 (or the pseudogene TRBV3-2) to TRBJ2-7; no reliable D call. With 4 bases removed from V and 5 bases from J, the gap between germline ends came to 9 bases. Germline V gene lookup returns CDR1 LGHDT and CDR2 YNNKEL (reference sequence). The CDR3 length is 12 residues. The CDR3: CASSRLRNEQYF. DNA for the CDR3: TGTGCCAGCAGCCGATTGAGGAACGAGCAGTACTTC.

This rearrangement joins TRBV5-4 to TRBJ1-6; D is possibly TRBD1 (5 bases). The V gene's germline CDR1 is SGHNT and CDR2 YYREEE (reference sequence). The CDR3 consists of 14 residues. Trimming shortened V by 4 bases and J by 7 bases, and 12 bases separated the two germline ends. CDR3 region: CASSPGRKNSPLHF. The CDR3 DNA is TGTGCCAGCAGCCCGGGACGGAAAAATTCACCCCTCCACTTT.

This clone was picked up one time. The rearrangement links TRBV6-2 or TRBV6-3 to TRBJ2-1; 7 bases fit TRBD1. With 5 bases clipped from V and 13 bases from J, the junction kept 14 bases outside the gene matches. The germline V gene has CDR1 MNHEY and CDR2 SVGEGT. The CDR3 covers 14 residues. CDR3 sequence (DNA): TGTGCCAGCAGTGACACGACAGGGCTCCCTGACCAGTTCTTC. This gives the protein CASSDTTGLPDQFF.

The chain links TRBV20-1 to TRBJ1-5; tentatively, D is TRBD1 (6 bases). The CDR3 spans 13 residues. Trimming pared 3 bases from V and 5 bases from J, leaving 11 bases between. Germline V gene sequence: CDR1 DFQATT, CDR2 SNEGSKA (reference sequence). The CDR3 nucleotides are TGCAGTGCTAGTAACAGGGCCGATCAGCCCCAGCATTTT. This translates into CSASNRADQPQHF.

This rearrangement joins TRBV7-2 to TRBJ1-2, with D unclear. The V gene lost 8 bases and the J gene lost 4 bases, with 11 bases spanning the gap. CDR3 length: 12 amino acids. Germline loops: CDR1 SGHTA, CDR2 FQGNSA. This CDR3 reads CASGRASYGYTF. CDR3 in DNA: TGTGCCAGCGGGCGGGCCTCCTATGGCTACACCTTC.

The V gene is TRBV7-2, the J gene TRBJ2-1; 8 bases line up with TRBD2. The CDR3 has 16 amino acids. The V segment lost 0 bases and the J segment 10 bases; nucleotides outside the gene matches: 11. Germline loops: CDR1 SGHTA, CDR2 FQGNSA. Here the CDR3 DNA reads TGTGCCAGCAGCTTAGCCATCGGACTAGCAAGCATCGAGCAGTTCTTC. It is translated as CASSLAIGLASIEQFF.

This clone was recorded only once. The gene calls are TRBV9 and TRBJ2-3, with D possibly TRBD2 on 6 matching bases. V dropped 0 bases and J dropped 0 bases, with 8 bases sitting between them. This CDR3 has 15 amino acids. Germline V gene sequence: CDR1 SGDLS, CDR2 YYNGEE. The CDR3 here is CASSVAAGSTDTQYF. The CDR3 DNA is TGTGCCAGCAGCGTAGCGGCGGGGAGCACAGATACGCAGTATTTT.

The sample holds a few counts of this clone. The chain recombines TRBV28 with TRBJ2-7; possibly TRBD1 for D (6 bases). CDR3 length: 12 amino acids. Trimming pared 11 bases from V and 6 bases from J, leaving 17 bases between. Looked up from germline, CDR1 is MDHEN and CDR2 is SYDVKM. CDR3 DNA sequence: TGTGCCTGCACAGGGTCCCATCTCGAGCAGTACTTC. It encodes CACTGSHLEQYF.

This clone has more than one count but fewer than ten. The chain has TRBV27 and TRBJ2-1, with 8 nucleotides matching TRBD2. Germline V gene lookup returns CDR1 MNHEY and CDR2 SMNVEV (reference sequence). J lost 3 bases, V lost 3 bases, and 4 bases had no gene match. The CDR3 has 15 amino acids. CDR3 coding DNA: TGTGCCAGCAGTTTGAGCGGGGGTATCTACAATGAGCAGTTCTTC. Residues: CASSLSGGIYNEQFF.

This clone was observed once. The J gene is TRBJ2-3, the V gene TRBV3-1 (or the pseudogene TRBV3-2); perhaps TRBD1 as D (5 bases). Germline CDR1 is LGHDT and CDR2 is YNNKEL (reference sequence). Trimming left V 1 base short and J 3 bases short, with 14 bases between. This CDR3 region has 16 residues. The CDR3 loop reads CASSQGKGAGTDTQYF. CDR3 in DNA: TGTGCCAGCAGCCAAGGGAAAGGGGCTGGGACAGATACGCAGTATTTT.

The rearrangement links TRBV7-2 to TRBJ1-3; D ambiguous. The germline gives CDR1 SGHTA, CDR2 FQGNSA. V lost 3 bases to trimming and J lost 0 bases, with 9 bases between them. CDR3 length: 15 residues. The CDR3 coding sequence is TGTGCCAGCAGCTTTCCTACACGCTCTGGAAACACCATATATTTT. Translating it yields CASSFPTRSGNTIYF. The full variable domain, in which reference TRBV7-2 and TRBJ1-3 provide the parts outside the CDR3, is GAGVSQSPSNKVTEKGKDVELRCDPISGHTALYWYRQSLGQGLEFLIYFQGNSAPDKSGLPSDRFSAERTGGSVSTLTIQRTQQEDSAVYLCASSFPTRSGNTIYFGEGSWLTVV.

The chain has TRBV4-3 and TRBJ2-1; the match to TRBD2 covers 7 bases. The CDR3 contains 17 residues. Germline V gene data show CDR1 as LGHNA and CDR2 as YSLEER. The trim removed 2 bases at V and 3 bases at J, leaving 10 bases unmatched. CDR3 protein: CASSQSSGSGVYNEQFF. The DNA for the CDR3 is TGCGCCAGCAGCCAATCCTCGGGAAGCGGGGTCTACAATGAGCAGTTCTTC.

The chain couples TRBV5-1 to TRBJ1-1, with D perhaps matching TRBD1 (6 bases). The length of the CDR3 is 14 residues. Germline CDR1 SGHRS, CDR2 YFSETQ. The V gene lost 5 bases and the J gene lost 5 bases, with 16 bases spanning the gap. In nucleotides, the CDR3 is TGCGCCAGCAGTTTAGGGGGGGTTGAGACTGAAGCTTTCTTT. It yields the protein CASSLGGVETEAFF.

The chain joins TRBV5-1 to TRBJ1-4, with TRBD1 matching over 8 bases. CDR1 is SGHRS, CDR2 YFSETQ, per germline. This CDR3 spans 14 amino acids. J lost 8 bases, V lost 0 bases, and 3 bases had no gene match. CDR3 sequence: CASSLGQGKEKLFF. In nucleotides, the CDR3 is TGCGCCAGCAGCTTGGGACAGGGGAAAGAAAAACTGTTTTTT. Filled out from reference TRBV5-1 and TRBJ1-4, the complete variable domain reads KAGVTQTPRYLIKTRGQQVTLSCSPISGHRSVSWYQQTPGQGLQFLFEYFSETQRNKGNFPGRFSGRQFSNSRSEMNVSTLELGDSALYLCASSLGQGKEKLFFGSGTQLSVL.

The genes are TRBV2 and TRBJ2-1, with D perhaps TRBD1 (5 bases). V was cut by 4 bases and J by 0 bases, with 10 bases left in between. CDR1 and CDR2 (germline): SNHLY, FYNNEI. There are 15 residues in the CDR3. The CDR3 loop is CASSGQTSSYNEQFF. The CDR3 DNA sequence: TGTGCCAGCAGTGGACAGACAAGCTCCTACAATGAGCAGTTCTTC.

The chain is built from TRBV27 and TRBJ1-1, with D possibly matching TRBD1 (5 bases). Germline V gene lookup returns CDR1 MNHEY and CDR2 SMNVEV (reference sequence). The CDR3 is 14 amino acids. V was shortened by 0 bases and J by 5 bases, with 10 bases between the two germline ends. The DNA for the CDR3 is TGTGCCAGCAGTTTATCGGGGGTGGGGACTGAAGCTTTCTTT. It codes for CASSLSGVGTEAFF.

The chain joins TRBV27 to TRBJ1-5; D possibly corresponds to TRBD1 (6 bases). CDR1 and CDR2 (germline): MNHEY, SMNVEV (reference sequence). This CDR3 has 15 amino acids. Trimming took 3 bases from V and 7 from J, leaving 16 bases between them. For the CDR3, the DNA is TGTGCCAGCAGTTTCGCAGGAGGGGGAACCCAGCCCCAGCATTTT. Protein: CASSFAGGGTQPQHF.

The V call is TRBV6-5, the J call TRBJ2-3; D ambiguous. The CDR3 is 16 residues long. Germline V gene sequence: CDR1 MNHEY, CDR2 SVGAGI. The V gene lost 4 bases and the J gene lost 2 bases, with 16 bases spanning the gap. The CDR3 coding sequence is TGTGCCAGCAGTTCATGGGTCTTTTCCCCCACAGATACGCAGTATTTT. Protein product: CASSSWVFSPTDTQYF.

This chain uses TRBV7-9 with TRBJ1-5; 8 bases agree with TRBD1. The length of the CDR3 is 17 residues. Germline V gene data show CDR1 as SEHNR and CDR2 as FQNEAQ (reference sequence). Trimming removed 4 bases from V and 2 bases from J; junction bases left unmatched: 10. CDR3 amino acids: CASSWGGTGLGNQPQHF. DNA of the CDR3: TGTGCCAGCAGCTGGGGGGGGACAGGTTTAGGCAATCAGCCCCAGCATTTT.

The CDR3 region is CAWSNLGANVLTF. As DNA, the CDR3 is TGTGCCTGGAGCAATCTGGGGGCCAACGTCCTGACTTTC. The chain couples TRBV30 to TRBJ2-6; D is undetermined. The V end lost 3 bases, the J end lost 4 bases, and 7 bases lay between the germline ends. Germline CDR1 is GTSNPN and CDR2 is SVGIG (reference sequence). CDR3 length equals 13 residues.